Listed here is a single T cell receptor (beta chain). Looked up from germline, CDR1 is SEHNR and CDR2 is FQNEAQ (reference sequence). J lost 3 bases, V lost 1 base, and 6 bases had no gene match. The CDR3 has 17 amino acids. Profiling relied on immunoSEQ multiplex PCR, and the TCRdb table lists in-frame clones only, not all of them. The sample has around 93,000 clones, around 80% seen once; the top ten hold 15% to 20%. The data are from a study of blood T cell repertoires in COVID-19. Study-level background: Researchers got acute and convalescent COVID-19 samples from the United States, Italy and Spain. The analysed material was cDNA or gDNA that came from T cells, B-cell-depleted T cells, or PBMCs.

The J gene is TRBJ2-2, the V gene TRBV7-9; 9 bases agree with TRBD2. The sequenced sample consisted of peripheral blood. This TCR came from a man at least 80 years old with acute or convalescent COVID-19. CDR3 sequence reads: CASSLDLAGVHTGELFF. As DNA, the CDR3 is TGTGCCAGCAGCTTAGACTTAGCGGGGGTACACACCGGGGAGCTGTTTTTT.